The entry below describes one TCR beta chain. Methods used by the authors: The assay estimated nucleated cells by amplifying reference gene primers. TCRdb's table, derived via immunoSEQ multiplex PCR, lists solely in-frame clones and lacks some. From that table come the V and J calls and clone size; the DNA was used to work out D and trimming. The sample consists of under 450,000 clones, 75% to 90% of them appearing once. This sample stems from a study of blood T cell repertoires in COVID-19. On the study more broadly: The origin of the acute and convalescent COVID-19 samples was the United States, Italy and Spain.

Germline V CDR1 and CDR2: SGHDT, YYEEEE. The CDR3 contains 14 residues. The germline V and J ends were trimmed by 7 bases and 2 bases, with 14 bases remaining between them. This TCR was recovered from a woman in her sixties or seventies with COVID-19, enrolled during active disease. Sequencing was carried out using peripheral blood. The J gene is TRBJ2-3, the V gene TRBV5-6, with D unresolved. The CDR3 region has the DNA TGTGCCAGCTTACAGCTGATGGTCACAGATACGCAGTATTTT. It translates to CASLQLMVTDTQYF.